This T cell receptor (beta chain) stems from a study of blood T cell repertoires in COVID-19. Study-wide context: Acute and convalescent COVID-19 samples came from the United States, Italy and Spain.

Membership in each cohort depended on participant-reported clinical history. As processed by the authors: Reference gene primer amplification yielded estimated nucleated cell counts. Libraries were prepared by immunoSEQ multiplex PCR; TCRdb keeps only in-frame clonotypes and omits some of them. For V, J and clone size, that table is used; D and trimming come from the DNA. Of roughly 520,000 clones detected, 88% appear once; the ten largest clones hold approximately 1.8%. With 3 bases clipped from V and 0 bases from J, the junction kept 8 bases outside the gene matches. Looked up from germline, CDR1 is KGHDR and CDR2 is SFDVKD. The CDR3 has 18 amino acids.

This sequence joins TRBV24-1 and TRBJ1-5; 9 bases fit TRBD1. The sequence was obtained from a woman in her thirties or forties who had recovered from COVID-19. Sequencing input: PBMCs or T cells enriched from blood (not recorded which). The CDR3: CATSDAGTGYYSNQPQHF. The DNA of the CDR3 is TGTGCCACCAGTGATGCCGGGACAGGGTACTATAGCAATCAGCCCCAGCATTTT.